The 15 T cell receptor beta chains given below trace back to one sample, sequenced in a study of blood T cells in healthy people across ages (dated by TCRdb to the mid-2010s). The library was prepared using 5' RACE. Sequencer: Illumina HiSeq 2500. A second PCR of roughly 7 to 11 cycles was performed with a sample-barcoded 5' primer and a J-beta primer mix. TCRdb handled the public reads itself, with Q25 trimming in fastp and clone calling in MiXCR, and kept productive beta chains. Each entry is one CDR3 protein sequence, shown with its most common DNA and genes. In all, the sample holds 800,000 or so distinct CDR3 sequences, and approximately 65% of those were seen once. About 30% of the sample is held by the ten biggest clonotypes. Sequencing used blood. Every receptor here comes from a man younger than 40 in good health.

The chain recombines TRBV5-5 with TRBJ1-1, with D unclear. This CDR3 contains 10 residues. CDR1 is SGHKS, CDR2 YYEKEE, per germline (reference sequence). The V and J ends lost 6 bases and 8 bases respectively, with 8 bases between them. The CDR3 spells CASIDGEAFF. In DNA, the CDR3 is TGTGCCAGCATCGACGGAGAAGCTTTCTTT.

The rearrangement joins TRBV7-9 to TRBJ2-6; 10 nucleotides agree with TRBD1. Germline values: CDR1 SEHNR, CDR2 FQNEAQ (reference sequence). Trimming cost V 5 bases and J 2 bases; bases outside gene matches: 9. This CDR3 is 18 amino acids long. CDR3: CASSIYRDRGPGANVLTF. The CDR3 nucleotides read TGTGCCAGCAGCATATACCGGGACAGGGGTCCTGGGGCCAACGTCCTGACTTTC.

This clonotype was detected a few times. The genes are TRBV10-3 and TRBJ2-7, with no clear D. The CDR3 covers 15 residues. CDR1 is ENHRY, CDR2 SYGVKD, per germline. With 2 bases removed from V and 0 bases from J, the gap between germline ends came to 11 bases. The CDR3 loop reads CAISEKSSPSYEQYF. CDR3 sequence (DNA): TGTGCCATCAGTGAGAAGAGCAGCCCCTCCTACGAGCAGTACTTC.

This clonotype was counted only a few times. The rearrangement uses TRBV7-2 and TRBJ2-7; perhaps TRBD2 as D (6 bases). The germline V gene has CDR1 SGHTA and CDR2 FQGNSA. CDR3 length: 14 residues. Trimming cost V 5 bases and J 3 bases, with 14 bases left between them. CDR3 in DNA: TGTGCCAGCAGCCCATCCGGGAGCTTCTACGAGCAGTACTTC. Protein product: CASSPSGSFYEQYF.

The CDR3 here is CASSLKGQWDQPQHF. CDR3 DNA: TGTGCCAGCAGCCTTAAGGGACAGTGGGATCAGCCCCAGCATTTT. The chain uses TRBV28 and TRBJ1-5; 7 positions match TRBD1. Per germline, CDR1 MDHEN and CDR2 SYDVKM. Trimming at V came to 6 bases and at J to 5 bases, leaving 10 bases not matched to a gene. This CDR3 has 15 residues.

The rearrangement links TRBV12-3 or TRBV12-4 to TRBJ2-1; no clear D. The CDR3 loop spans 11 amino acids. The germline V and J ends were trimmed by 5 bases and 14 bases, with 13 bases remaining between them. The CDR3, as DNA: TGTGCCAGCAGTACCGGGCCGACGGAGTTCTTC. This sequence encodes CASSTGPTEFF.

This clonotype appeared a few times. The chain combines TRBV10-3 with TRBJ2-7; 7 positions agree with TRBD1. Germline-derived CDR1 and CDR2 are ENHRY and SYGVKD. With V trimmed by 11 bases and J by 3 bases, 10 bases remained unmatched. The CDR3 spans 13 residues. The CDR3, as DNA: TGTGCCTCCCACTCGGACAGGTACTACGAGCAGTACTTC. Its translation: CASHSDRYYEQYF.

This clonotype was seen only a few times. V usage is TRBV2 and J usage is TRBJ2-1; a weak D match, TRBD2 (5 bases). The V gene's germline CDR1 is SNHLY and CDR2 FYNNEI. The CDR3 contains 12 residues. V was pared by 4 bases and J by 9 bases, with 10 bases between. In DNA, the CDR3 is TGTGCCAGCAGTGGTGAGGGTCTTGAGCAGTTCTTC. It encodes CASSGEGLEQFF.

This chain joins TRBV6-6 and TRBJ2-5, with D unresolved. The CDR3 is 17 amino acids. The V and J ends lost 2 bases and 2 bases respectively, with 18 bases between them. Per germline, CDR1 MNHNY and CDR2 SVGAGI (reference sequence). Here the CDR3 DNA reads TGTGCCAGCAGTTACCGAAGTATTAGGGTATCGCAAGAGACCCAGTACTTC. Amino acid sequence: CASSYRSIRVSQETQYF.

The CDR3 DNA sequence: TGCAGCGTTCCCTCGCTGAGCAATGAGCAGTTCTTC. This sequence encodes CSVPSLSNEQFF. The rearrangement joins TRBV29-1 to TRBJ2-1; D gene ambiguous. CDR3 length equals 12 residues. Germline values: CDR1 SQVTM, CDR2 ANQGSEA. Trimming cost V 5 bases and J 6 bases, with 11 bases left between them.

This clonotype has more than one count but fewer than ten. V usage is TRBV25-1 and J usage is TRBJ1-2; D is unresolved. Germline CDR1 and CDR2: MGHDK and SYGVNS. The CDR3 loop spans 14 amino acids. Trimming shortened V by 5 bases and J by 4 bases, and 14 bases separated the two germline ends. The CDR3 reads CASSPPMGIYGYTF. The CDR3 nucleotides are TGTGCCAGCAGTCCTCCGATGGGCATCTATGGCTACACCTTC.

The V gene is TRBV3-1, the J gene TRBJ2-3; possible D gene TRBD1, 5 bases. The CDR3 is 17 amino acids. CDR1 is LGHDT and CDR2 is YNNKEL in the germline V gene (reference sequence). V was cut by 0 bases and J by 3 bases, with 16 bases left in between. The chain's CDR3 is CASSQDRPGSWTDTQYF. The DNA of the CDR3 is TGTGCCAGCAGCCAAGATCGGCCAGGGTCTTGGACAGATACGCAGTATTTT.

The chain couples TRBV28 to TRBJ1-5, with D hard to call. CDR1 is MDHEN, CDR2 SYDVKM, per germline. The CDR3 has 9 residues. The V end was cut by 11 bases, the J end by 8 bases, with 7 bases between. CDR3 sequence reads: CAPGEPQHF. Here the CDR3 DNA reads TGTGCCCCTGGGGAGCCCCAGCATTTT.

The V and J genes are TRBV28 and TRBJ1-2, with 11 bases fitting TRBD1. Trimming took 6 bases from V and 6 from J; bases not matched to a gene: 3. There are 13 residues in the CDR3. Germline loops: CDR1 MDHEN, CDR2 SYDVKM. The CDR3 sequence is CASRGTGGNGYTF. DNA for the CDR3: TGTGCCAGCAGGGGGACAGGGGGAAATGGCTACACCTTC.

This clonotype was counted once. The CDR3 protein is CASSLGSPYNEQYF. The CDR3 DNA follows: TGTGCCAGCAGTTTGGGGAGCCCCTACAATGAGCAGTACTTC. This sequence joins TRBV27 and TRBJ2-7; weak D call: TRBD2 (5 bases). V was shortened by 3 bases and J by 7 bases, with 16 bases between the two germline ends. Germline CDR1 is MNHEY and CDR2 is SMNVEV (reference sequence). This CDR3 has 14 residues.